Sequencing of this T cell receptor (beta chain) was carried out in a study of regulatory T cells in long-lasting Graves disease. Sequencing libraries for TCR beta were prepared with iRepertoire HTBI primers and Arm-PCR of CDR3 regions. Each CDR3 protein is one row after TCRdb ran MiXCR on the multiplex PCR reads. The sample lists about 370,000 distinct CDR3 sequences; 15% to 19% were seen once. This clonotype was picked up many times. This CDR3 region has 17 residues. The V gene end was trimmed by 6 bases and the J gene end by 0 bases; junction bases not matched to a gene: 10. The sample's time point: newly diagnosed GD, antithyroid drugs for less than 3 months. Construction of the TCR library relied on RNA isolated from PBMCs. Guidelines of the American Thyroid Association were used to diagnose Graves' disease.

J is TRBJ1-3 and V is TRBV12-3 or TRBV12-4, with TRBD1 matching over 8 bases. The material sequenced was peripheral blood mononuclear cells (PBMCs), taken at new diagnosis, from a patient treated with antithyroid drugs. The sequence derives from a female donor with Graves disease. CDR3 coding DNA: TGTGCCAGCAGCGTACGGGACAGGACTTCCTCTGGAAACACCATATATTTT. This gives the protein CASSVRDRTSSGNTIYF.